The 14 T cell receptor beta chains below were found in one sample sequenced in a study of cytomegalovirus exposure and HLA in healthy donors. 13 Jbeta primers and 60 Vbeta primers were used for the PCR. Profiled with immunoSEQ multiplex PCR; TCRdb holds only in-frame clones, not every one. The table has roughly 200,000 clones, around 81% seen once. The source material was PBMCs. All receptors derive from a man under 40 in good health and CMV-seronegative.

The V and J genes are TRBV28 and TRBJ1-5; 7 bases line up with TRBD1. CDR1 is MDHEN, CDR2 SYDVKM, per germline. This CDR3 comprises 16 residues. J was trimmed by 4 bases and V by 7 bases; bases with no gene match: 13. The CDR3 nucleotides are TGTGCCAGCATCCTGGGGGGACAGATCGCAAATCAGCCCCAGCATTTT. As protein: CASILGGQIANQPQHF. Based on the CDR3 plus reference TRBV28 and TRBJ1-5, the full variable domain is DVKVTQSSRYLVKRTGEKVFLECVQDMDHENMFWYRQDPGLGLRLIYFSYDVKMKEKGDIPEGYSVSREKKERFSLILESASTNQTSMYLCASILGGQIANQPQHFGDGTRLSIL.

This chain connects TRBV21-1 to TRBJ2-7; TRBD1, the table's D call, was not compared with the DNA. TRBV21-1 is marked as a pseudogene. The CDR3 is 15 amino acids. The CDR3 coding sequence is TGTGCCAGCAGCAACTCTCCGGACATCTCCTACGAGCAGTACTTC. As protein: CASSNSPDISYEQYF.

V usage is TRBV29-1 and J usage is TRBJ2-2, with TRBD1 as a possible D gene (6 bases). Germline CDR1 SQVTM, CDR2 ANQGSEA. V was pared by 0 bases and J by 2 bases, with 13 bases between. The CDR3 is 16 amino acids. CDR3 DNA: TGCAGCGTTGAAGACACCAGGGGTACTAACACCGGGGAGCTGTTTTTT. Translating it yields CSVEDTRGTNTGELFF.

This chain links TRBV14 with TRBJ2-5; a weak D match, TRBD1 (5 bases). From germline, CDR1 is SGHDN and CDR2 FVKESK. V gave up 4 bases and J gave up 5 bases, with 11 bases separating them. This CDR3 region has 13 residues. The CDR3 is CASSRRVGETQYF. In DNA, the CDR3 is TGTGCCAGCAGCCGCAGGGTCGGGGAGACCCAGTACTTC.

This sequence joins TRBV28 and TRBJ2-7; 8 bases agree with TRBD1. The ends lost 8 bases at V and 7 bases at J; junction bases unmatched: 10. The CDR3 consists of 13 residues. Germline assignment: CDR1 MDHEN and CDR2 SYDVKM. CDR3 DNA sequence: TGTGCCAGCCTAACAGGCAGGGGGCGGGAGCAGTACTTC. Translated, it gives CASLTGRGREQYF. Variable domain in full (rest from reference TRBV28 and TRBJ2-7): DVKVTQSSRYLVKRTGEKVFLECVQDMDHENMFWYRQDPGLGLRLIYFSYDVKMKEKGDIPEGYSVSREKKERFSLILESASTNQTSMYLCASLTGRGREQYFGPGTRLTVT.

This clone was observed once. The chain's CDR3 is CASSFLGALAKNIQYF. The CDR3 DNA sequence: TGTGCCAGCAGTTTCTTAGGAGCTTTAGCCAAAAACATTCAGTACTTC. This chain uses TRBV28 with TRBJ2-4; D uncertain. CDR1 and CDR2 (germline): MDHEN, SYDVKM. CDR3 length: 16 amino acids. The V end lost 3 bases, the J end lost 0 bases, and 12 bases lay between the germline ends.

The gene calls are TRBV5-1 and TRBJ1-1; 7 positions agree with TRBD1. Germline trimming cut 7 bases from V and 4 bases from J; bases unmatched to any gene: 10. Germline V gene data show CDR1 as SGHRS and CDR2 as YFSETQ. CDR3 length: 14 amino acids. The CDR3 reads CASAVDRVVTEAFF. In DNA form, the CDR3 reads TGCGCCAGCGCCGTCGACAGGGTTGTCACTGAAGCTTTCTTT.

This chain joins TRBV10-1 and TRBJ2-5, with 7 bases fitting TRBD2. CDR1 WNHNN and CDR2 SYGVQD come from the germline V gene (reference sequence). The V segment lost 5 bases and the J segment 2 bases; nucleotides outside the gene matches: 2. This CDR3 comprises 13 residues. The DNA for the CDR3 is TGCGCCAGCAGTTCTAGCGGTCAAGAGACCCAGTACTTC. This encodes CASSSSGQETQYF.

Only a few counts were recorded for this clone. The chain couples TRBV29-1 to TRBJ2-7, with 7 bases matching TRBD2. V trimming: 1 base; J trimming: 0 bases; junction bases outside the gene matches: 6. Germline CDR1 reads SQVTM; CDR2 reads ANQGSEA. This CDR3 region has 15 residues. This CDR3 is CSVEGITGGSYEQYF. CDR3 DNA sequence: TGCAGCGTTGAAGGCATTACGGGGGGCTCCTACGAGCAGTACTTC.

V is TRBV11-2 and J is TRBJ1-1; TRBD1 matches at 7 bases. With V trimmed by 0 bases and J by 1 base, 11 bases remained unmatched. The CDR3 runs 18 residues. Germline lookup yields CDR1 SGHAT and CDR2 FQNNGV. The CDR3 DNA sequence: TGTGCCAGCAGCTTAGATAATGACAGGGCGGTGGGGAACACTGAAGCTTTCTTT. Protein sequence: CASSLDNDRAVGNTEAFF.

The chain employs TRBV5-1 and TRBJ1-1, with a weak D call TRBD1 (5 bases). V was clipped by 4 bases and J by 5 bases, with 15 bases between them. CDR1 is SGHRS, CDR2 YFSETQ, per germline. The CDR3 has 14 amino acids. The CDR3 DNA follows: TGCGCCAGCAGCCCTTACGGGGGAGGGACTGAAGCTTTCTTT. Its translation: CASSPYGGGTEAFF.

The CDR3 is CASRRENNEQFF. CDR3 sequence (DNA): TGTGCCAGCAGGCGGGAGAACAATGAGCAGTTCTTC. The rearrangement links TRBV2 to TRBJ2-1; 7 bases match TRBD2. Germline V gene lookup returns CDR1 SNHLY and CDR2 FYNNEI. Unmatched junction bases numbered 1, after V lost 6 bases and J lost 5 bases. The CDR3 spans 12 residues.

In DNA form, the CDR3 reads TGTGCCAGCAGCGTAGACCAGGCTTCCTACGAGCAGTACTTC. This gives the protein CASSVDQASYEQYF. V is TRBV9 and J is TRBJ2-7; D not resolved. The V end lost 0 bases, the J end lost 1 base, and 8 bases lay between the germline ends. In germline, CDR1 is SGDLS, CDR2 YYNGEE. The CDR3 covers 14 residues. Combining the CDR3 with reference TRBV9 and TRBJ2-7 gives the whole variable domain DSGVTQTPKHLITATGQRVTLRCSPRSGDLSVYWYQQSLDQGLQFLIQYYNGEERAKGNILERFSAQQFPDLHSELNLSSLELGDSALYFCASSVDQASYEQYFGPGTRLTVT.

The chain uses TRBV2 and TRBJ2-6; D possibly corresponds to TRBD1 (5 bases). From germline, CDR1 is SNHLY and CDR2 FYNNEI. CDR3 length: 17 residues. V lost 6 bases and J 0 bases, leaving 15 bases between the germline ends. As DNA, the CDR3 is TGTGCCAGCAGGATTAATAACAGGAACTCTGGGGCCAACGTCCTGACTTTC. Protein sequence: CASRINNRNSGANVLTF. The full variable domain, completed using reference TRBV2 and TRBJ2-6, is EPEVTQTPSHQVTQMGQEVILRCVPISNHLYFYWYRQILGQKVEFLVSFYNNEISEKSEIFDDQFSVERPDGSNFTLKIRSTKLEDSAMYFCASRINNRNSGANVLTFGAGSRLTVL.